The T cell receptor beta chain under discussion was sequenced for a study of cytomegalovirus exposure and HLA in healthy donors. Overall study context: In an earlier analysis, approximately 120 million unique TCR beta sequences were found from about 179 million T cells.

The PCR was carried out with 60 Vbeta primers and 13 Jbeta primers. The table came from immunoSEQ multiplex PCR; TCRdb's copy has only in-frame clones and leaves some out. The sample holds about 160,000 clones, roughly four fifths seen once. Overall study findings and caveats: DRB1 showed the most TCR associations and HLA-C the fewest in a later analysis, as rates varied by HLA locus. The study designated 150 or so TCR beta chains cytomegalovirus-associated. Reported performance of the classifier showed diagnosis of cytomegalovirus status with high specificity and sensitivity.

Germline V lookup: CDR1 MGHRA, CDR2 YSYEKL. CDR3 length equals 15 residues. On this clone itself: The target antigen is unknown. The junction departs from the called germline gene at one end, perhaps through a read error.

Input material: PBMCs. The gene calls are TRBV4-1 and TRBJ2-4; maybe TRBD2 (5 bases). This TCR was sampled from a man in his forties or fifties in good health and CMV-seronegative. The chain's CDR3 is CASSQLVGAKNSQYF. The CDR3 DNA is TGCGCCAGCAGCCAACTAGTGGGAGCCAAAAACAGTCAGTACTTC.